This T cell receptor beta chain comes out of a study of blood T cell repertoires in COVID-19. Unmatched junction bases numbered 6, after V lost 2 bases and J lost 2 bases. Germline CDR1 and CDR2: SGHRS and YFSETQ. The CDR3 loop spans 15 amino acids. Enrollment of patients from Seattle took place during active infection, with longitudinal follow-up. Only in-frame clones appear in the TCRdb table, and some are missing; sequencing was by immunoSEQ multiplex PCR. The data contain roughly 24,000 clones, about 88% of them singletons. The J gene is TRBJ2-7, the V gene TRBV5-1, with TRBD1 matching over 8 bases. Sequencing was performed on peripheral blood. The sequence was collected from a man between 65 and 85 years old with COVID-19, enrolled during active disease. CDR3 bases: TGCGCCAGCAGCTTACTCGGGACAGGAACCTACGAGCAGTACTTC. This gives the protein CASSLLGTGTYEQYF.